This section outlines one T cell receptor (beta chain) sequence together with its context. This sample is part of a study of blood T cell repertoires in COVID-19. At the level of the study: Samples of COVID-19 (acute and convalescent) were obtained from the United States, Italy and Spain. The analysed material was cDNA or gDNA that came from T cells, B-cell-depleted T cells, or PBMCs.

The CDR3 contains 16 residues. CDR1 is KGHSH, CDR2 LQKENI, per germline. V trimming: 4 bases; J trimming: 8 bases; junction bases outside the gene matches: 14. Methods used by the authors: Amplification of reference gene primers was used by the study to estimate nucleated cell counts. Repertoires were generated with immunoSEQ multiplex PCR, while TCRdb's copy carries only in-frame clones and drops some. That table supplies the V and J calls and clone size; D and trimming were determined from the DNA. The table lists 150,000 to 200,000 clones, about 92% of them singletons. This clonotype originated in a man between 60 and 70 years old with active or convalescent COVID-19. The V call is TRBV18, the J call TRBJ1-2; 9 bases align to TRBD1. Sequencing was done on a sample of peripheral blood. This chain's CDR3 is CASSLTPGQGGQGYTF. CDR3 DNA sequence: TGTGCCAGCTCACTAACTCCGGGACAGGGAGGACAGGGCTACACCTTC.